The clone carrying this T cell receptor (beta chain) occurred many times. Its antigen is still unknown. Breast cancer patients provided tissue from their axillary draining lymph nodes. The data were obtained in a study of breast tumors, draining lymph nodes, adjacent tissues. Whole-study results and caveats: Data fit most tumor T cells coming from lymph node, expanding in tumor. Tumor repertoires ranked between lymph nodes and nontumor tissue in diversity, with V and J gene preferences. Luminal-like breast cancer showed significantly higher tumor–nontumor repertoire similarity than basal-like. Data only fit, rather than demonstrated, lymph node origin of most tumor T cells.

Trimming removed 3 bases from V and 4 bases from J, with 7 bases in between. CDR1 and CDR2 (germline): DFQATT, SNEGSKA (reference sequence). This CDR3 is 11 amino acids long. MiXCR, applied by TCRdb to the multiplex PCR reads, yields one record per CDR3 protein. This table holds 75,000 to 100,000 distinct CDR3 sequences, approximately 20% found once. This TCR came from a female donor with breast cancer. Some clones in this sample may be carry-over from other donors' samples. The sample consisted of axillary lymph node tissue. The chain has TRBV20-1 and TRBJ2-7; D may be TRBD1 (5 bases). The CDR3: CSARQGYEQYF. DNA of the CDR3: TGCAGTGCTAGGCAGGGATACGAGCAGTACTTC.